This T cell receptor (beta chain) was recovered during a study of blood T cell repertoires in COVID-19. Original data processing: Reference gene primer amplification in the assay estimated nucleated cell counts. Only in-frame clones appear in the TCRdb table, and some are missing; sequencing was by immunoSEQ multiplex PCR. The V and J calls and clone size come from that table; D and trimming were worked out from the DNA. The data contain 85,000 to 95,000 clones, 75% to 95% of them singletons. J gave up 8 bases and V 4 bases, and 8 bases lay outside the gene matches. The CDR3 is made up of 14 amino acids. Germline CDR1 is SGHTA and CDR2 is FQGNSA.

The chain combines TRBV7-2 with TRBJ1-1, with 9 bases lining up with TRBD1. This receptor was taken from a woman aged 45-65 years in a cohort sampled during active COVID-19. What was sequenced was peripheral blood. The CDR3 sequence is CASSYTGTGTEAFF. The CDR3 DNA sequence: TGTGCCAGCAGCTATACCGGGACAGGGACCGAAGCTTTCTTT.